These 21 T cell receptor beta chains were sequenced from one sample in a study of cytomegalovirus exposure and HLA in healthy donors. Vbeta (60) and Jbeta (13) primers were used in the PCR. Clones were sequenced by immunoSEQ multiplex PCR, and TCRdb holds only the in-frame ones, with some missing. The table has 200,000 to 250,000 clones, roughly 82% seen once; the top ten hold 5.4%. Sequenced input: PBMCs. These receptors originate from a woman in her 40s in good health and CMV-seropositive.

The CDR3 nucleotides read TGTGCCAGCAGCCTACAGGGTAACTATGGCTACACCTTC. Residues: CASSLQGNYGYTF. The chain links TRBV6-6 to TRBJ1-2, with D possibly being TRBD1 (6 bases). CDR1 MNHNY and CDR2 SVGAGI come from the germline V gene (reference sequence). The CDR3 is 13 residues long. Deletions cut 6 bases from V and 1 base from J, with 9 bases between.

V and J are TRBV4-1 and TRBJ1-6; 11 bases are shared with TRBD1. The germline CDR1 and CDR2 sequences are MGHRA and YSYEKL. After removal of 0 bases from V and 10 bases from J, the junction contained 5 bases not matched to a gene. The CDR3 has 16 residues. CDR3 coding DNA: TGCGCCAGCAGCCAAGACCGGGACAGGGGGGGATCACCCCTCCACTTT. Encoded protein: CASSQDRDRGGSPLHF.

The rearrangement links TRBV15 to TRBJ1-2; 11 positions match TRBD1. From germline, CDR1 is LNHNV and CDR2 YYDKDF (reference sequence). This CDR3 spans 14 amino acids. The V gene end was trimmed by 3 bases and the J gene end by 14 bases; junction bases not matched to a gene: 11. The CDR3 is CATSRTGTGGRRTF. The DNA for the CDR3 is TGTGCCACCAGCAGGACCGGGACAGGGGGGAGGAGAACCTTC.

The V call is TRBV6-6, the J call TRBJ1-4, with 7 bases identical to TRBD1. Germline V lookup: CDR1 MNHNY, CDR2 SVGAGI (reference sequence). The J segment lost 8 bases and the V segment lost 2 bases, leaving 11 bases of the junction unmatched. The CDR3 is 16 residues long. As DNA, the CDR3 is TGTGCCAGCAGTTACCCCGGACAGGCTAGACGAGAAAAACTGTTTTTT. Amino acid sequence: CASSYPGQARREKLFF.

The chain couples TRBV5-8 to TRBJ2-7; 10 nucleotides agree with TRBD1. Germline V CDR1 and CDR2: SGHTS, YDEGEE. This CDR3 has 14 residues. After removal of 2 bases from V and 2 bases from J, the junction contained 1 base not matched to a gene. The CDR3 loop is CASSFGTGAYEQYF. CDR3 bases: TGTGCCAGCAGCTTTGGGACAGGGGCCTACGAGCAGTACTTC.

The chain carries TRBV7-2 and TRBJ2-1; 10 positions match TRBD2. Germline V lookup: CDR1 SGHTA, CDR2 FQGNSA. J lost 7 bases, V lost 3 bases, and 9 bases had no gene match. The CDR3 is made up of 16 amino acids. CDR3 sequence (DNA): TGTGCCAGCAGCTTTATGAGGCTAGCGGGAGTTAATGAGCAGTTCTTC. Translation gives CASSFMRLAGVNEQFF. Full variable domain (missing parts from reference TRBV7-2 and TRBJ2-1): GAGVSQSPSNKVTEKGKDVELRCDPISGHTALYWYRQSLGQGLEFLIYFQGNSAPDKSGLPSDRFSAERTGGSVSTLTIQRTQQEDSAVYLCASSFMRLAGVNEQFFGPGTRLTVL.

The CDR3 region has the DNA TGCGCCAGCAGTTGGGGGGGATCCTCCTACAATGAGCAGTTCTTC. Translating it yields CASSWGGSSYNEQFF. V usage is TRBV5-1 and J usage is TRBJ2-1; 7 bases match TRBD2. CDR1 is SGHRS, CDR2 YFSETQ, per germline. The CDR3 has 15 residues. Germline trimming cut 5 bases from V and 0 bases from J; bases unmatched to any gene: 5.

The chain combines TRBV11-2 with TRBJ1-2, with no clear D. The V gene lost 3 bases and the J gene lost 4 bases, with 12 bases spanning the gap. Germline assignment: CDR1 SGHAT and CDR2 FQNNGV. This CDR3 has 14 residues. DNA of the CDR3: TGTGCCAGCAGCTTTGTATCCTCGGGCTATGGCTACACCTTC. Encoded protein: CASSFVSSGYGYTF.

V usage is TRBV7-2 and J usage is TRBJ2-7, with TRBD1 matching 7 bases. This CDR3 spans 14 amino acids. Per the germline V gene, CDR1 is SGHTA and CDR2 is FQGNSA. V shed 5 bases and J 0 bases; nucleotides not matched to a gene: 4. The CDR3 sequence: CASSVRDSSYEQYF. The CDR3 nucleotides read TGTGCCAGCAGCGTCCGGGACAGCTCCTACGAGCAGTACTTC.

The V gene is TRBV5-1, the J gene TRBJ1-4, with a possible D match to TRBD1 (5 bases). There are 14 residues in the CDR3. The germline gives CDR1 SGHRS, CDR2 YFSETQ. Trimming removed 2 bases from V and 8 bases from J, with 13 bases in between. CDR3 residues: CASSFGRGGEKLFF. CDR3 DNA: TGCGCCAGCAGCTTTGGGAGGGGAGGCGAAAAACTGTTTTTT. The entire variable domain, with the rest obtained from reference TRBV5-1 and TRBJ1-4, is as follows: KAGVTQTPRYLIKTRGQQVTLSCSPISGHRSVSWYQQTPGQGLQFLFEYFSETQRNKGNFPGRFSGRQFSNSRSEMNVSTLELGDSALYLCASSFGRGGEKLFFGSGTQLSVL.

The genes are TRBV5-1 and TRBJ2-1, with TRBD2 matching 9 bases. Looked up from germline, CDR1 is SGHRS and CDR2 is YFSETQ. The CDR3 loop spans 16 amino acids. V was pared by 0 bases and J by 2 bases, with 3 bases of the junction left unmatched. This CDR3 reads CASSLVLAGTYNEQFF. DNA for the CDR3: TGCGCCAGCAGCTTGGTTCTAGCGGGGACCTACAATGAGCAGTTCTTC.

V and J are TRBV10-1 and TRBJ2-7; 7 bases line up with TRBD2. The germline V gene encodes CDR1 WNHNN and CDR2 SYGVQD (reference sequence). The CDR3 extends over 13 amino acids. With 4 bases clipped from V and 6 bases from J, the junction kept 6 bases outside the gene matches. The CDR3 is CASSGGWGGEQYF. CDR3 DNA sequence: TGCGCCAGCAGTGGTGGGTGGGGGGGCGAGCAGTACTTC.

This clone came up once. CDR3 bases: TGTGCCACCTATGAAGGGACAGGGAACGGCGAGCAGTACTTC. Translating it yields CATYEGTGNGEQYF. The chain is built from TRBV25-1 and TRBJ2-7; 9 nucleotides align to TRBD1. V was pared by 10 bases and J by 6 bases, with 13 bases of the junction left unmatched. The CDR3 runs to 14 residues. Germline-derived CDR1 and CDR2 are MGHDK and SYGVNS.

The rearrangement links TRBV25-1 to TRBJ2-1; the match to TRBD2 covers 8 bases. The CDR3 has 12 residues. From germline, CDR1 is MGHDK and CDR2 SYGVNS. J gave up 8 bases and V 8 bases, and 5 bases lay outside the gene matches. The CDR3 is CASERERDEQFF. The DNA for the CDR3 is TGTGCCAGCGAGCGGGAGCGAGATGAGCAGTTCTTC.

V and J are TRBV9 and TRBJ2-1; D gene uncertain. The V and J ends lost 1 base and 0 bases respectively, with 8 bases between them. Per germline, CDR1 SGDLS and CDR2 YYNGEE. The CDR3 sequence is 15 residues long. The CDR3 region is CASSVLDFSYNEQFF. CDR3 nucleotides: TGTGCCAGCAGCGTACTAGACTTCTCCTACAATGAGCAGTTCTTC.

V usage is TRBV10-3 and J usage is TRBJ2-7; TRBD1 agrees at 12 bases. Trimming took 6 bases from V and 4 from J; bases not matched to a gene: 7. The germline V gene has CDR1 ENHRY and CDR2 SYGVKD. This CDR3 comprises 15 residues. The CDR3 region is CAIRPGTGGAYEQYF. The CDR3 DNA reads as TGTGCCATCAGGCCGGGGACAGGGGGCGCGTACGAGCAGTACTTC.

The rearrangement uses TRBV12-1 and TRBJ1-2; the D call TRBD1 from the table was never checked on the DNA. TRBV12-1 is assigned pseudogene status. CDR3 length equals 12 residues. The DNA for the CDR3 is TGTGCCAGCCGGGACATCAACTATGGCTACACCTTC. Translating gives CASRDINYGYTF.

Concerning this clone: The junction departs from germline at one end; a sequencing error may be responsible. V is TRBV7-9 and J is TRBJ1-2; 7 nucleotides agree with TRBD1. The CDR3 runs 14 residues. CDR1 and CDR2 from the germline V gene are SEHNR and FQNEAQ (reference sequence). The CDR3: CSSSFGTANYGYTF. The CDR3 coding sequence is TGTTCCAGCAGCTTCGGGACAGCTAACTATGGCTACACCTTC.

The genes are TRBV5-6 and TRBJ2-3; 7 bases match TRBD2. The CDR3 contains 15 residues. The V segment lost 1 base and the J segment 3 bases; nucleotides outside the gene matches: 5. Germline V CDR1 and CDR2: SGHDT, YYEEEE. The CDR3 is CASSLRREWTDTQYF. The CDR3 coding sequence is TGTGCCAGCAGCTTGCGGCGGGAGTGGACAGATACGCAGTATTTT.

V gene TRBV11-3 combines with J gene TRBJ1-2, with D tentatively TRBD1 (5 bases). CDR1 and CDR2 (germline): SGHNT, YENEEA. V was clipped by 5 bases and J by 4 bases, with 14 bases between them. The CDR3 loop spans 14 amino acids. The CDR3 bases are TGTGCCAGCAGCGCGGGGGGAAGGCCCTATGGCTACACCTTC. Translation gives CASSAGGRPYGYTF.

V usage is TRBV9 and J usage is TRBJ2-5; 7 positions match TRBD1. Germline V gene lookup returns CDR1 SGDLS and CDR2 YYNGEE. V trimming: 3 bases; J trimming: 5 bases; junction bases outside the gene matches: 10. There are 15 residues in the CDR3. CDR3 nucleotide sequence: TGTGCCAGCAGCGGAAAGGGGGCGAAAGGGGAGACCCAGTACTTC. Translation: CASSGKGAKGETQYF.